This T cell receptor (beta chain) is drawn from a study of T cells in Graves' hyperthyroidism and ophthalmopathy. Whole-study findings and limits: Ophthalmopathy was distinguished from stable hyperthyroidism by 13 V-J signatures.

The CDR3 consists of 13 residues. Germline assignment: CDR1 MNHNY and CDR2 SVGAGI (reference sequence). V shed 10 bases, J shed 9 bases, and the junction held 14 bases outside the gene matches. TCR beta CDR3 regions were amplified from RNA. The HTBI set primed first-round TCR CDR3 RT-PCR. Each CDR3 protein gets one entry after TCRdb re-called the multiplex PCR reads with MiXCR. This sample yields 450,000 to 700,000 distinct CDR3 sequences, of which around 42% are seen a single time; under 20% belongs to the top ten. As for this clonotype: Antigen specificity is unknown.

The TCR comes from an adult woman with Graves' disease, either hyperthyroidism or ophthalmopathy (not recorded which). The sample was peripheral blood or thyroid tissue (not recorded which). This sequence joins TRBV6-6 and TRBJ2-7, with 8 nucleotides matching TRBD1. CDR3 loop: CATQGARDYWQYF. The CDR3 nucleotides are TGTGCCACTCAGGGGGCTCGGGATTACTGGCAGTACTTC.